This entry concerns a single T cell receptor beta chain. The data belong to a study of shared T cell receptors in the human thymus. Germline values: CDR1 LNHDA, CDR2 SQIVND (reference sequence). The CDR3 is 17 residues long. Trimming removed 3 bases from V and 0 bases from J, with 17 bases in between. Data came from immunoSEQ multiplex PCR; TCRdb stores just in-frame clones and leaves some out. Among 720,000 or so clones, 80% to 90% were seen once, and the ten largest hold roughly 0.01%. A further study also used this sample, focusing on human thymus T cells. That source notes: Resections removed during corrective heart surgery provided the thymus tissue used.

Sequences were obtained from thymocytes. V usage is TRBV19 and J usage is TRBJ1-2; D might be TRBD1 (6 bases). The receptor was derived from a girl under three years old with a congenital heart defect. The CDR3 loop reads CASSIPHHRASNYGYTF. For the CDR3, the DNA is TGTGCCAGTAGTATCCCTCACCACAGGGCCTCTAACTATGGCTACACCTTC.